A single sample is the source of the 21 T cell receptor beta chains below, sequenced in a study of beta chain features in type 1 diabetes. General study findings and limits: All four CD4+ subsets of Type 1 diabetes patients contained TCRB CDR3s that were moderately but significantly shorter.

Every isolated RNA sample was fully reverse transcribed, so sequencing captured expressed TCRB transcripts. TCRdb's copy holds only in-frame clones and misses some; the assay was immunoSEQ multiplex PCR. This table has tens of thousands of clones, 68% appearing once. Their antigens remain unidentified. Input material: stem cell memory CD4+ T cells from blood. These receptor sequences come from a woman aged 40-49 years with type 1 diabetes.

The J gene is TRBJ2-7, the V gene TRBV6-5; 7 bases align to TRBD2. Looked up from germline, CDR1 is MNHEY and CDR2 is SVGAGI. V shed 8 bases and J 0 bases; nucleotides not matched to a gene: 4. The CDR3 totals 13 residues. The CDR3 DNA reads as TGTGCCAGCGGGGAGGGGCGCTCCTACGAGCAGTACTTC. Protein sequence: CASGEGRSYEQYF.

The V gene is TRBV28, the J gene TRBJ2-3; 8 nucleotides align to TRBD2. This CDR3 spans 15 amino acids. Germline V gene data show CDR1 as MDHEN and CDR2 as SYDVKM. Trimming cost V 6 bases and J 5 bases; bases outside gene matches: 10. The CDR3 sequence is CASSAPGLGGDTQYF. The CDR3, as DNA: TGTGCCAGCAGCGCCCCGGGACTAGGAGGAGATACGCAGTATTTT.

The chain carries TRBV5-4 and TRBJ1-5; D is possibly TRBD1 (5 bases). Germline assignment: CDR1 SGHNT and CDR2 YYREEE (reference sequence). CDR3 length: 16 amino acids. The ends were cut back, 4 bases at V and 1 base at J, with 15 bases in the middle. The CDR3: CASSQVSGGSNQPQHF. The CDR3 DNA reads TGTGCCAGCAGCCAAGTTTCGGGGGGGAGCAATCAGCCCCAGCATTTT.

This chain links TRBV7-3 with TRBJ2-1; D is possibly TRBD1 (6 bases). The CDR3 runs to 15 residues. V was shortened by 3 bases and J by 7 bases, with 16 bases between the two germline ends. Germline V gives CDR1 SGHTA, CDR2 FQGTGA. The CDR3 loop reads CASSFQGGSMNEQFF. DNA of the CDR3: TGTGCCAGCAGCTTCCAAGGGGGTTCAATGAATGAGCAGTTCTTC. Supplemented by reference TRBV7-3 and TRBJ2-1, the full variable domain reads GAGVSQTPSNKVTEKGKYVELRCDPISGHTALYWYRQSLGQGPEFLIYFQGTGAADDSGLPNDRFFAVRPEGSVSTLKIQRTERGDSAVYLCASSFQGGSMNEQFFGPGTRLTVL.

V and J are TRBV11-1 and TRBJ2-7; weak D call: TRBD1 (6 bases). Germline V gives CDR1 SGHAT, CDR2 FQDESV (reference sequence). The V gene lost 5 bases and the J gene lost 11 bases, with 16 bases spanning the gap. This CDR3 spans 12 amino acids. CDR3 sequence: CASSHAQGKEYF. CDR3 sequence (DNA): TGTGCCAGCAGCCACGCACAGGGTAAGGAGTACTTC.

The chain links TRBV7-9 to TRBJ2-7; 8 positions match TRBD1. CDR1 SEHNR and CDR2 FQNEAQ come from the germline V gene (reference sequence). The CDR3 contains 14 residues. Unmatched junction bases numbered 9, after V lost 5 bases and J lost 6 bases. The CDR3 here is CASSDTGTGIEQYF. The CDR3 coding sequence is TGTGCCAGCAGCGATACCGGGACAGGAATCGAGCAGTACTTC.

The chain links TRBV6-5 to TRBJ1-5, with 10 bases identical to TRBD1. This CDR3 is built from 14 residues. CDR1 MNHEY and CDR2 SVGAGI come from the germline V gene. V gave up 5 bases and J gave up 7 bases; unmatched junction bases: 5. The CDR3 spells CASSPGTGDQPQHF. The CDR3 nucleotides are TGTGCCAGCAGTCCCGGGACAGGGGACCAGCCCCAGCATTTT.

CDR3 region: CSVERPTLEAFF. CDR3 nucleotides: TGCAGCGTGGAGAGACCGACTCTTGAAGCTTTCTTT. This sequence joins TRBV29-1 and TRBJ1-1; D unclear. Germline V gene lookup returns CDR1 SQVTM and CDR2 ANQGSEA. This CDR3 spans 12 amino acids. The V gene lost 6 bases and the J gene lost 7 bases, with 15 bases spanning the gap.

CDR3 in amino acids: CASSPRGTEQFF. The CDR3 nucleotides are TGCGCCAGCAGCCCTAGGGGGACCGAGCAGTTCTTC. The chain links TRBV5-1 to TRBJ2-1; possible D gene TRBD1, 6 bases. There are 12 residues in the CDR3. Germline values: CDR1 SGHRS, CDR2 YFSETQ. V was clipped by 4 bases and J by 10 bases, with 12 bases between them.

The V call is TRBV11-2, the J call TRBJ2-7, with 7 bases identical to TRBD1. Germline V CDR1 and CDR2: SGHAT, FQNNGV. CDR3 length: 14 amino acids. Germline trimming cut 4 bases from V and 2 bases from J; bases unmatched to any gene: 5. The CDR3 nucleotides are TGTGCCAGCAGCTCCTACAGGGGACCCTACGAGCAGTACTTC. The encoded protein is CASSSYRGPYEQYF. The whole variable domain, filled in from reference TRBV11-2 and TRBJ2-7, reads EAGVAQSPRYKIIEKRQSVAFWCNPISGHATLYWYQQILGQGPKLLIQFQNNGVVDDSQLPKDRFSAERLKGVDSTLKIQPAKLEDSAVYLCASSSYRGPYEQYFGPGTRLTVT.

The chain uses TRBV29-1 and TRBJ2-3; 16 nucleotides match TRBD2. The length of the CDR3 is 16 residues. CDR1 SQVTM and CDR2 ANQGSEA come from the germline V gene. V lost 8 bases, J lost 4 bases, and 9 bases stayed unmatched. CDR3 sequence (DNA): TGCAGCATCTCCGGGACTAGCGGGAGGGATCCAGATACGCAGTATTTT. Its translation: CSISGTSGRDPDTQYF.

The chain uses TRBV11-2 and TRBJ2-3; the match to TRBD2 covers 7 bases. This CDR3 region has 14 residues. V gave up 1 base and J gave up 3 bases; unmatched junction bases: 1. Germline values: CDR1 SGHAT, CDR2 FQNNGV. CDR3 coding DNA: TGTGCCAGCAGCTTAGGACTAGCAACAGATACGCAGTATTTT. Its protein product is CASSLGLATDTQYF.

The rearrangement links TRBV7-9 to TRBJ1-2; 8 positions agree with TRBD1. CDR1 is SEHNR and CDR2 is FQNEAQ in the germline V gene (reference sequence). The trim removed 5 bases at V and 3 bases at J, leaving 5 bases unmatched. This CDR3 is 14 amino acids long. The CDR3 DNA reads as TGTGCCAGCAGCCTGGGACAGGCCTACTATGGCTACACCTTC. The encoded protein is CASSLGQAYYGYTF.

V and J are TRBV6-6 and TRBJ1-5; no clear D. Trimming stripped 4 bases from V and 2 bases from J, with 9 bases between. Germline lookup yields CDR1 MNHNY and CDR2 SVGAGI (reference sequence). The CDR3 extends over 14 amino acids. The CDR3 loop is CASSFQVGNQPQHF. CDR3 coding DNA: TGTGCCAGCAGTTTCCAGGTTGGCAATCAGCCCCAGCATTTT.

As regards this clone: A read error is likely here: a far larger clone is one base away. The V gene is TRBV4-2, the J gene TRBJ1-5; D not resolved. CDR1 is LGHNA and CDR2 is YNFKEQ in the germline V gene. There are 13 residues in the CDR3. Between the trimmed V and J ends, which lost 0 bases and 5 bases, there was a span of 5 bases. The CDR3 sequence: CASSQDPDQPQHF. For the CDR3, the DNA is TGTGCCAGCAGCCAAGATCCTGATCAGCCCCAGCATTTT.

The CDR3 nucleotides read TGTGCCAGCAGTGGTCAGATCCAAGAGACCCAGTACTTC. Amino acid sequence: CASSGQIQETQYF. This chain joins TRBV2 and TRBJ2-5; D is ambiguous. The V gene lost 4 bases and the J gene lost 1 base, with 7 bases spanning the gap. This CDR3 comprises 13 residues. The germline gives CDR1 SNHLY, CDR2 FYNNEI.

This clone was detected only a few times. Germline is not matched at one junction end, which may reflect a read error. The chain combines TRBV4-1 with TRBJ1-2, with 10 bases identical to TRBD1. CDR3 length: 16 amino acids. Germline V gene sequence: CDR1 MGHRA, CDR2 YSYEKL. CDR3 loop: CASSQETPRGTGAFFF. The CDR3 bases are TGCGCCAGCAGCCAAGAAACCCCAAGGGGGACAGGGGCTTTCTTCTTC.

A few counts support this clone. V usage is TRBV5-1 and J usage is TRBJ1-6; unclear D gene. With 5 bases removed from V and 5 bases from J, the gap between germline ends came to 17 bases. Per the germline V gene, CDR1 is SGHRS and CDR2 is YFSETQ. CDR3 length: 16 residues. This CDR3 reads CASRERTGKDNSPLHF. The CDR3 coding sequence is TGCGCCAGCAGAGAAAGGACCGGGAAAGATAATTCACCCCTCCACTTT.

This chain uses TRBV11-3 with TRBJ2-7, with TRBD1 matching 8 bases. From germline, CDR1 is SGHNT and CDR2 YENEEA. V lost 4 bases to trimming and J lost 6 bases; unmatched junction nucleotides: 2. The CDR3 runs to 12 residues. CDR3 loop: CASSSQGGEQYF. As DNA, the CDR3 is TGTGCCAGCAGCTCACAGGGGGGCGAGCAGTACTTC.

The V call is TRBV7-9, the J call TRBJ2-1; D might be TRBD2 (6 bases). The CDR3 totals 16 residues. Germline V CDR1 and CDR2: SEHNR, FQNEAQ (reference sequence). Trimming shortened V by 2 bases and J by 9 bases, and 20 bases separated the two germline ends. Here the CDR3 reads CASSLTPGLLVGEQFF. As DNA, the CDR3 is TGTGCCAGCAGCTTAACACCGGGACTTCTTGTCGGTGAGCAGTTCTTC.

This clone was recorded once. The gene calls are TRBV5-1 and TRBJ2-3, with D perhaps matching TRBD2 (5 bases). Between the trimmed V and J ends, which lost 0 bases and 5 bases, there was a span of 10 bases. The germline V gene has CDR1 SGHRS and CDR2 YFSETQ. CDR3 length: 14 residues. CDR3 in amino acids: CASSLVVAGDTQYF. The CDR3 DNA sequence: TGCGCCAGCAGCTTGGTGGTCGCGGGAGATACGCAGTATTTT.